Below, 20 T cell receptor beta chains from the same sample are listed, as sequenced in a study of T cells in Graves' hyperthyroidism and ophthalmopathy. Amplification of TCR beta CDR3 regions used RNA as the template. The HTBI primer set served for first-round RT-PCR of the TCR CDR3. TCRdb re-called the multiplex PCR reads with MiXCR, one entry per CDR3 protein. The sample lists roughly 750,000 distinct CDR3 sequences, roughly 15% occurring once. Sequencing used blood. The source of these receptors is a young man with Graves' hyperthyroidism.

The chain joins TRBV4-2 to TRBJ2-1, with a weak D call TRBD1 (5 bases). Between the trimmed V and J ends, which lost 4 bases and 5 bases, there was a span of 12 bases. The CDR3 runs 14 residues. The germline V gene encodes CDR1 LGHNA and CDR2 YNFKEQ. Written as DNA, the CDR3 is TGTGCCAGCAGCCGGGGCGAGAGTGACAATGAGCAGTTCTTC. It codes for CASSRGESDNEQFF.

This clonotype was detected many times. The chain has TRBV24-1 and TRBJ2-1; TRBD2 matches 8 bases. V dropped 3 bases and J dropped 7; count of bases not matched to a gene: 10. The length of the CDR3 is 16 residues. CDR1 is KGHDR and CDR2 is SFDVKD in the germline V gene. The CDR3 nucleotides read TGTGCCACCAGTGATCCTTTAGCGGGACGGGAGAATGAGCAGTTCTTC. Its protein is CATSDPLAGRENEQFF.

This rearrangement joins TRBV7-9 to TRBJ1-1; TRBD1 matches 7 bases. CDR3 size: 18 residues. Germline CDR1 is SEHNR and CDR2 is FQNEAQ (reference sequence). The J segment lost 4 bases and the V segment lost 0 bases, leaving 14 bases of the junction unmatched. As DNA, the CDR3 is TGTGCCAGCAGCTTAGCGAGTGCAGGGGGGCTGGTATCCACTGAAGCTTTCTTT. It translates to CASSLASAGGLVSTEAFF.

The chain joins TRBV9 to TRBJ2-1, with D hard to call. This CDR3 region has 12 residues. Trimming took off 3 bases at V and 9 bases at J, with 10 bases between the two ends. Germline V gene lookup returns CDR1 SGDLS and CDR2 YYNGEE. This CDR3 is CASSAIVSEQFF. The CDR3 DNA sequence: TGTGCCAGCAGCGCCATAGTGAGTGAGCAGTTCTTC.

The CDR3 spells CASSPRLGPGELFF. As DNA, the CDR3 is TGTGCCAGCAGCCCCCGCCTCGGGCCCGGGGAGCTGTTTTTT. This chain uses TRBV7-9 with TRBJ2-2; the D is unclear. In germline, CDR1 is SEHNR, CDR2 FQNEAQ (reference sequence). The CDR3 spans 14 residues. Trimming left V 5 bases short and J 6 bases short, with 13 bases between. The complete variable domain, with remaining parts taken from reference TRBV7-9 and TRBJ2-2, reads DTGVSQNPRHKITKRGQNVTFRCDPISEHNRLYWYRQTLGQGPEFLTYFQNEAQLEKSRLLSDRFSAERPKGSFSTLEIQRTEQGDSAMYLCASSPRLGPGELFFGEGSRLTVL.

This chain joins TRBV19 and TRBJ2-1, with 9 nucleotides matching TRBD2. Germline V gene sequence: CDR1 LNHDA, CDR2 SQIVND (reference sequence). The junction had 4 bases not matched to a gene; V was cut back by 4 bases and J by 0 bases. The CDR3 is 16 residues long. The DNA of the CDR3 is TGTGCCAGTAGTAGGATTAGCGGGAGCTCCTACAATGAGCAGTTCTTC. Translated, it gives CASSRISGSSYNEQFF.

This clonotype showed up just once. The J gene is TRBJ1-2, the V gene TRBV7-9; 7 bases are shared with TRBD1. The CDR3 contains 16 residues. V was pared by 5 bases and J by 5 bases, with 14 bases of the junction left unmatched. The germline gives CDR1 SEHNR, CDR2 FQNEAQ (reference sequence). The CDR3 nucleotides read TGTGCCAGCAGCCCGATGGACAGGCCCGAATCTTATGGCTACACCTTC. The encoded protein is CASSPMDRPESYGYTF.

The chain recombines TRBV29-1 with TRBJ2-7, with a weak D call TRBD2 (7 bases). V was cut by 1 base and J by 4 bases, with 17 bases left in between. The CDR3 spans 15 residues. CDR1 and CDR2 (germline): SQVTM, ANQGSEA. DNA of the CDR3: TGCAGCGTTGAAGGGGGGGGGACAAAGGGGTACGAGCAGTACTTC. It encodes CSVEGGGTKGYEQYF.

The genes are TRBV7-9 and TRBJ2-4, with D perhaps assigned TRBD1 or TRBD2 (5 bases each). The V end lost 5 bases, the J end lost 2 bases, and 13 bases lay between the germline ends. Germline V gene data show CDR1 as SEHNR and CDR2 as FQNEAQ (reference sequence). The CDR3 is 15 residues long. CDR3 loop: CASSPPGPSKNIQYF. The CDR3 coding sequence is TGTGCCAGCAGCCCCCCGGGACCGTCCAAAAACATTCAGTACTTC.

This clonotype occurred many times. V usage is TRBV12-3 or TRBV12-4 and J usage is TRBJ1-2; 9 bases agree with TRBD1. The J segment lost 7 bases and the V segment lost 6 bases, leaving 12 bases of the junction unmatched. There are 15 residues in the CDR3. The CDR3 bases are TGTGCCAGCAGCCGCAATACAGGGGGCGCGTCTGGCTACACCTTC. Amino acids: CASSRNTGGASGYTF.

This clonotype was picked up a small number of times. This sequence joins TRBV9 and TRBJ2-5; D not resolved. The CDR3 is made up of 13 amino acids. Per the germline V gene, CDR1 is SGDLS and CDR2 is YYNGEE. V was clipped by 0 bases and J by 3 bases, with 6 bases between them. CDR3 sequence reads: CASSVAVKETQYF. The DNA for the CDR3 is TGTGCCAGCAGCGTAGCAGTAAAAGAGACCCAGTACTTC.

V is TRBV6-1 and J is TRBJ2-7; 11 positions match TRBD2. There are 17 residues in the CDR3. V lost 7 bases to trimming and J lost 0 bases; unmatched junction nucleotides: 11. Germline V lookup: CDR1 MNHNS, CDR2 SASEGT. In DNA form, the CDR3 reads TGTGCCAGCACAAAAAATGCCGGGACTAGCGGCTCCTACGAGCAGTACTTC. It is translated as CASTKNAGTSGSYEQYF.

This clonotype occurred many times. DNA for the CDR3: TGCAGTGCTAGAGCGCAGGACACCATGAACACTGAAGCTTTCTTT. Protein product: CSARAQDTMNTEAFF. The chain recombines TRBV20-1 with TRBJ1-1, with D tentatively TRBD1 (5 bases). V was pared by 1 base and J by 0 bases, with 12 bases between. Germline V CDR1 and CDR2: DFQATT, SNEGSKA (reference sequence). This CDR3 is 15 amino acids long.

This clonotype was found a few times. The V and J genes are TRBV20-1 and TRBJ2-1; D may be TRBD2 (5 bases). V was pared by 6 bases and J by 10 bases, with 10 bases between. The CDR3 runs 10 residues. Germline-derived CDR1 and CDR2 are DFQATT and SNEGSKA (reference sequence). DNA for the CDR3: TGCAGTGCAGTAAGAGGGGAGCAGTTCTTC. This translates into CSAVRGEQFF.

V is TRBV9 and J is TRBJ2-3, with D tentatively TRBD2 (6 bases). Germline V gene sequence: CDR1 SGDLS, CDR2 YYNGEE. Deletions cut 4 bases from V and 2 bases from J, with 17 bases between. This CDR3 spans 16 amino acids. This CDR3 reads CASSHPRGTFTDTQYF. CDR3 DNA: TGTGCCAGCAGCCACCCCCGAGGGACTTTCACAGATACGCAGTATTTT.

In its sample, this clonotype was seen many times. The chain recombines TRBV6-1 with TRBJ1-1; unclear D gene. The CDR3 has 13 amino acids. V was pared by 5 bases and J by 7 bases, with 14 bases between. The germline CDR1 and CDR2 sequences are MNHNS and SASEGT. The CDR3 DNA follows: TGTGCCAGCAGTCGGAAAGGGCAGCATGAAGCTTTCTTT. Protein sequence: CASSRKGQHEAFF.

The table lists this clonotype with many counts. One end of the junction is discordant with germline, which a read error may explain. This rearrangement joins TRBV5-1 to TRBJ1-5; maybe TRBD1 (6 bases). The CDR3 extends over 15 amino acids. Per the germline V gene, CDR1 is SGHRS and CDR2 is YFSETQ. CDR3 bases: TGTGCCAGCAGCTTGCGTGGGACAAGCAATCAGCCCCAGCATTTT. Its translation: CASSLRGTSNQPQHF. The full variable domain, rest sourced from reference TRBV5-1 and TRBJ1-5, is KAGVTQTPRYLIKTRGQQVTLSCSPISGHRSVSWYQQTPGQGLQFLFEYFSETQRNKGNFPGRFSGRQFSNSRSEMNVSTLELGDSALYLCASSLRGTSNQPQHFGDGTRLSIL.

The gene calls are TRBV20-1 and TRBJ2-7, with 11 bases that match TRBD1. Germline-derived CDR1 and CDR2 are DFQATT and SNEGSKA (reference sequence). The CDR3 is made up of 18 amino acids. The J segment lost 1 base and the V segment lost 0 bases, leaving 11 bases of the junction unmatched. The CDR3 nucleotides are TGCAGTGCTAGAGATGCTTCGGGTCGGGACAGGGGGTCCTACGAGCAGTACTTC. This encodes CSARDASGRDRGSYEQYF.

CDR3 coding DNA: TGTGCCAGTAGTGTTACACAGGGTAGTTACCACGAGCAGTACTTC. Translated: CASSVTQGSYHEQYF. The chain links TRBV19 to TRBJ2-7; D possibly corresponds to TRBD1 (6 bases). The CDR3 runs to 15 residues. Per the germline V gene, CDR1 is LNHDA and CDR2 is SQIVND (reference sequence). The V gene lost 5 bases and the J gene lost 5 bases, with 19 bases spanning the gap. The full variable domain, in which reference TRBV19 and TRBJ2-7 provide the parts outside the CDR3, is DGGITQSPKYLFRKEGQNVTLSCEQNLNHDAMYWYRQDPGQGLRLIYYSQIVNDFQKGDIAEGYSVSREKKESFPLTVTSAQKNPTAFYLCASSVTQGSYHEQYFGPGTRLTVT.

This clonotype was detected ten times or more. V usage is TRBV27 and J usage is TRBJ2-1; no definite D call. The CDR3 covers 14 residues. V lost 5 bases, J lost 8 bases, and 16 bases lay in between. CDR1 MNHEY and CDR2 SMNVEV come from the germline V gene (reference sequence). Written as DNA, the CDR3 is TGTGCCAGCAGTCTGGGTCTTCGGGCGGATGAGCAGTTCTTC. It translates to CASSLGLRADEQFF.